This TCR beta chain was sequenced during a study of cytomegalovirus exposure and HLA in healthy donors. Broader study findings: A later analysis linked a missense DCLRE1C variant to TCR beta V- and J-gene trimming.

Everyone who donated was a healthy bone marrow donor. The PCR was carried out with 60 Vbeta primers and 13 Jbeta primers. Some clones are missing from TCRdb's copy, which holds only in-frame ones; the method was immunoSEQ multiplex PCR. The sample yields about 180,000 clones, 70% to 80% seen once. Regarding this clone: As yet, its antigen is unknown.

The CDR3 is made up of 11 amino acids. The germline gives CDR1 MNHEY, CDR2 SVGAGI. Trimming cost V 8 bases and J 11 bases, with 15 bases left between them. The chain recombines TRBV6-5 with TRBJ1-1, with D tentatively TRBD1 (5 bases). This clonotype originated in a male donor in good health and CMV-seronegative. The sequencing input was PBMCs. This chain's CDR3 is CASLWGGGAFF. The CDR3 DNA is TGTGCCAGCCTCTGGGGGGGAGGGGCTTTCTTT.